The clone carrying this TCR beta chain has a handful of counts. This CDR3 region has 14 residues. Deletions cut 6 bases from V and 4 bases from J, with 16 bases between. Germline V lookup: CDR1 DFQATT, CDR2 SNEGSKA (reference sequence). The data derive from a study of T-cell memory formation after mild COVID-19. TCRdb itself ran the 5' RACE reads through MiXCR, one entry per CDR3 protein. The table shows hundreds of thousands of distinct CDR3 sequences, with around 21% occurring only once. Sequenced material: PBMCs or a T cell subset sorted from them (not recorded which). This TCR was sampled from an adult woman who had mild COVID-19 (a few samples of this study predate the infection). Cell type and time point are not known. The gene calls are TRBV20-1 and TRBJ1-5, with D perhaps matching TRBD1 (6 bases). The DNA for the CDR3 is TGCAGTGCCCCCGGGACAAATTTTAATCAGCCCCAGCATTTT. Protein product: CSAPGTNFNQPQHF.